The TCR beta chain under discussion was sequenced for a study of Graves' ophthalmopathy and Graves' hyperthyroidism. Hyperthyroidism patients were newly diagnosed, ill under 2 months, and aged 18 to 65 years. Looked up from germline, CDR1 is MDHEN and CDR2 is SYDVKM. This CDR3 has 14 amino acids. V shed 2 bases and J shed 4 bases, with 11 bases lying between them. Amplifying from RNA transcripts, the study obtained TCR beta CDR3 regions. First-round RT-PCR with HTBI primers preceded a second-round multiplex PCR. A single record per CDR3 protein comes from TCRdb applying MiXCR to the multiplex PCR reads. The data contain hundreds of thousands of distinct CDR3 sequences, roughly 21% of them singletons.

The sequencing sample was made of peripheral blood. The source is a woman under 30 with stable Graves' hyperthyroidism. The chain links TRBV28 to TRBJ1-1; D remains ambiguous. The CDR3 spells CASSLVFRGTEAFF. CDR3 coding DNA: TGTGCCAGCAGTTTAGTATTTCGGGGCACTGAAGCTTTCTTT.